These 25 T cell receptor beta chains originate from one sample sequenced in a study of technical replicates of blood from a few donors (dated by TCRdb to 2016 to 2017). The library was built by means of the immunoSEQ multiplex PCR assay. TCRdb retrieved this table from immuneACCESS and kept in-frame rearrangements only. Not all clones are present; in checked studies, unresolved V genes account for under half, and no reason is known for the remainder. In all, the sample holds tens of thousands of clones, and less than 96% of those were seen once. The top ten hold approximately 0.36% of the sample. Sample: T cells isolated from PBMCs. All receptors derive from a human donor in good health.

This chain connects TRBV30 to TRBJ1-5; 7 positions agree with TRBD1. J gave up 0 bases and V 8 bases, and 7 bases lay outside the gene matches. CDR3 length: 14 residues. CDR1 and CDR2 from the germline V gene are GTSNPN and SVGIG (reference sequence). The CDR3 is CALRQGNSNQPQHF. CDR3 nucleotide sequence: TGTGCCCTTAGACAGGGAAATAGCAATCAGCCCCAGCATTTT.

This chain uses TRBV4-1 with TRBJ2-5, with a weak D call TRBD1 (7 bases). V was pared by 2 bases and J by 5 bases, with 18 bases between. CDR1 is MGHRA, CDR2 YSYEKL, per germline. The CDR3 runs to 16 residues. In DNA, the CDR3 is TGCGCCAGCAGCCAACCCGCCGGAGGGGGCGAGGAGACCCAGTACTTC. Amino acid sequence: CASSQPAGGGEETQYF.

The chain employs TRBV7-9 and TRBJ1-2; D gene ambiguous. This CDR3 is built from 12 residues. The germline V gene has CDR1 SEHNR and CDR2 FQNEAQ (reference sequence). With 0 bases removed from V and 8 bases from J, the gap between germline ends came to 7 bases. The CDR3 DNA reads TGTGCCAGCAGCTTAGCGGCAGTCGGCTACACCTTC. Residues: CASSLAAVGYTF.

This chain links TRBV4-1 with TRBJ2-7; tentative D call: TRBD2 (6 bases). V gave up 1 base and J gave up 5 bases, with 15 bases separating them. Germline CDR1 reads MGHRA; CDR2 reads YSYEKL. CDR3 length: 15 residues. The CDR3, as DNA: TGCGCCAGCAGCCAAGCGGCGGGAAGGTGGGACGAGCAGTACTTC. Protein: CASSQAAGRWDEQYF.

The gene calls are TRBV11-2 and TRBJ1-2; D unclear. The CDR3 extends over 15 amino acids. Trimming took off 0 bases at V and 4 bases at J, with 12 bases between the two ends. CDR1 and CDR2 (germline): SGHAT, FQNNGV. CDR3 nucleotide sequence: TGTGCCAGCAGCTTAGATCGTAGTTCGGGCTATGGCTACACCTTC. It yields the protein CASSLDRSSGYGYTF.

The chain couples TRBV9 to TRBJ2-4, with a tentative D call TRBD2 (7 bases). The germline gives CDR1 SGDLS, CDR2 YYNGEE. This CDR3 comprises 16 residues. Between the trimmed V and J ends, which lost 0 bases and 3 bases, there was a span of 13 bases. The CDR3 region is CASSVGEGVGKNIQYF. The CDR3 DNA is TGTGCCAGCAGCGTAGGGGAGGGGGTTGGCAAAAACATTCAGTACTTC.

The chain employs TRBV28 and TRBJ1-5; no reliable D call. This CDR3 is 14 amino acids long. Deletions cut 3 bases from V and 5 bases from J, with 11 bases between. Germline V CDR1 and CDR2: MDHEN, SYDVKM. The CDR3, as DNA: TGTGCCAGCAGTTTTTATACGGGGTATCAGCCCCAGCATTTT. Translated, it gives CASSFYTGYQPQHF.

This chain connects TRBV27 to TRBJ2-1; the D gene is possibly TRBD1 (5 bases). CDR1 MNHEY and CDR2 SMNVEV come from the germline V gene (reference sequence). The CDR3 totals 12 residues. V was clipped by 4 bases and J by 8 bases, with 9 bases between them. The CDR3 is CASSSLTDEQFF. DNA for the CDR3: TGTGCCAGCAGTTCACTGACAGATGAGCAGTTCTTC.

The chain links TRBV4-2 to TRBJ2-7; D is undetermined. The V end lost 1 base, the J end lost 2 bases, and 9 bases lay between the germline ends. Germline CDR1 reads LGHNA; CDR2 reads YNFKEQ. The CDR3 is made up of 14 amino acids. The CDR3 loop reads CASSQAQITYEQYF. The CDR3 nucleotides read TGTGCCAGCAGCCAAGCTCAGATCACCTACGAGCAGTACTTC.

The genes are TRBV4-3 and TRBJ2-1; 7 positions agree with TRBD2. The ends lost 0 bases at V and 7 bases at J; junction bases unmatched: 9. The length of the CDR3 is 16 residues. Looked up from germline, CDR1 is LGHNA and CDR2 is YSLEER. CDR3 residues: CASSQDHVMGGNEQFF. In nucleotides, the CDR3 is TGCGCCAGCAGCCAAGATCATGTTATGGGAGGGAATGAGCAGTTCTTC.

The chain carries TRBV7-2 and TRBJ2-7; 8 nucleotides match TRBD1. The V gene end was trimmed by 1 base and the J gene end by 5 bases; junction bases not matched to a gene: 7. CDR1 SGHTA and CDR2 FQGNSA come from the germline V gene. CDR3 length: 15 residues. In nucleotides, the CDR3 is TGTGCCAGCAGCTTAGATCAGGGGGCTATGAACGAGCAGTACTTC. Translated, it gives CASSLDQGAMNEQYF.

The gene calls are TRBV2 and TRBJ2-3; D may be TRBD1 (6 bases). The germline gives CDR1 SNHLY, CDR2 FYNNEI. Trimming removed 1 base at V and 1 base at J, with 9 bases between. The CDR3 is 15 amino acids. The CDR3 region has the DNA TGTGCCAGCAGTGAAGGGGGGCAGGGCACAGATACGCAGTATTTT. It encodes CASSEGGQGTDTQYF.

The chain links TRBV27 to TRBJ2-3; 7 nucleotides match TRBD1. Germline assignment: CDR1 MNHEY and CDR2 SMNVEV (reference sequence). V shed 3 bases, J shed 3 bases, and the junction held 6 bases outside the gene matches. The CDR3 loop spans 15 amino acids. The CDR3 loop reads CASSLGQTKTDTQYF. CDR3 nucleotide sequence: TGTGCCAGCAGTTTGGGACAGACAAAGACAGATACGCAGTATTTT.

V and J are TRBV7-6 and TRBJ2-5; TRBD2 might be the D (6 bases). Germline CDR1 SGHVS, CDR2 FNYEAQ. The CDR3 is 16 amino acids. V gave up 2 bases and J gave up 2 bases, with 15 bases separating them. CDR3 loop: CASSLLGGGPQETQYF. For the CDR3, the DNA is TGTGCCAGCAGCTTATTGGGGGGAGGACCTCAAGAGACCCAGTACTTC.

V and J are TRBV11-2 and TRBJ2-2; 10 bases map to TRBD1. V dropped 7 bases and J dropped 4; count of bases not matched to a gene: 12. Looked up from germline, CDR1 is SGHAT and CDR2 is FQNNGV. The CDR3 sequence is 17 residues long. As DNA, the CDR3 is TGTGCCAGCACCGTCCCGGGGACAGGGGCGTTCACCGGGGAGCTGTTTTTT. This translates into CASTVPGTGAFTGELFF.

The chain carries TRBV27 and TRBJ1-1, with 7 bases aligning to TRBD1. With V trimmed by 7 bases and J by 5 bases, 10 bases remained unmatched. The CDR3 length is 14 residues. Germline V gene sequence: CDR1 MNHEY, CDR2 SMNVEV (reference sequence). CDR3 DNA sequence: TGTGCCAGCAAGGTCACAGGGGTGAGGACTGAAGCTTTCTTT. Protein sequence: CASKVTGVRTEAFF.

The V call is TRBV29-1, the J call TRBJ2-7; 12 bases agree with TRBD2. Germline V CDR1 and CDR2: SQVTM, ANQGSEA. The CDR3 totals 15 residues. J was trimmed by 6 bases and V by 7 bases; bases with no gene match: 13. For the CDR3, the DNA is TGCAGCGCCATAAGGACTAGCGGGAATACAGGCGAGCAGTACTTC. Amino acid sequence: CSAIRTSGNTGEQYF.

V and J are TRBV27 and TRBJ2-7, with TRBD2 matching over 9 bases. The CDR3 contains 16 residues. Germline assignment: CDR1 MNHEY and CDR2 SMNVEV (reference sequence). J gave up 4 bases and V 4 bases, and 11 bases lay outside the gene matches. CDR3 in amino acids: CASSSYALAGLYEQYF. In nucleotides, the CDR3 is TGTGCCAGCAGTTCTTACGCTCTAGCGGGACTATACGAGCAGTACTTC.

The J gene is TRBJ2-3, the V gene TRBV9, with a possible D match to TRBD1 (6 bases). The germline CDR1 and CDR2 sequences are SGDLS and YYNGEE. The CDR3 has 16 residues. V was shortened by 0 bases and J by 1 base, with 12 bases between the two germline ends. Written as DNA, the CDR3 is TGTGCCAGCAGCGTAGGCGCCAGGGGAGGCACAGATACGCAGTATTTT. This sequence encodes CASSVGARGGTDTQYF.

The chain recombines TRBV19 with TRBJ2-2; D remains unclear. The CDR3 has 13 amino acids. Trimming left V 6 bases short and J 6 bases short, with 11 bases between. Germline CDR1 and CDR2: LNHDA and SQIVND (reference sequence). CDR3 residues: CASRHLVSGELFF. The DNA for the CDR3 is TGTGCCAGTAGGCATCTAGTATCCGGGGAGCTGTTTTTT.

In this sample, this clone turned up a few times. This rearrangement joins TRBV2 to TRBJ2-1, with 7 positions matching TRBD2. The CDR3 is made up of 12 amino acids. The germline V gene encodes CDR1 SNHLY and CDR2 FYNNEI. J lost 7 bases, V lost 4 bases, and 1 base had no gene match. DNA of the CDR3: TGTGCCAGCAGTGTGGGGGGGAATGAGCAGTTCTTC. Protein sequence: CASSVGGNEQFF.

The chain carries TRBV14 and TRBJ2-1; possibly TRBD1 for D (5 bases). The germline CDR1 and CDR2 sequences are SGHDN and FVKESK. CDR3 length: 14 residues. V dropped 4 bases and J dropped 2 bases, with 9 bases sitting between them. The CDR3 DNA follows: TGTGCCAGCAGCCGGGTGACAGCCTACAATGAGCAGTTCTTC. Residues: CASSRVTAYNEQFF.

The chain uses TRBV5-1 and TRBJ1-1; no definite D call. CDR1 is SGHRS and CDR2 is YFSETQ in the germline V gene. Trimming pared 4 bases from V and 3 bases from J, leaving 4 bases between. The CDR3 covers 11 residues. CDR3 residues: CASSLDTEAFF. In DNA, the CDR3 is TGCGCCAGCAGCCTTGACACTGAAGCTTTCTTT.

The V and J genes are TRBV6-1 and TRBJ2-3; D call uncertain. The CDR3 length is 20 residues. CDR1 is MNHNS and CDR2 is SASEGT in the germline V gene. V was cut by 2 bases and J by 4 bases, with 28 bases left in between. The CDR3 loop is CASSERSLHQYSLIADTQYF. The CDR3 bases are TGTGCCAGCAGTGAAAGGAGTCTACACCAATACTCACTTATTGCAGATACGCAGTATTTT.

The chain uses TRBV2 and TRBJ2-5, with 14 bases aligning to TRBD2. Germline loops: CDR1 SNHLY, CDR2 FYNNEI. V trimming: 3 bases; J trimming: 5 bases; junction bases outside the gene matches: 5. The CDR3 is 16 amino acids. CDR3 region: CASSDGTSGSRETQYF. The CDR3 coding sequence is TGTGCCAGCAGTGATGGGACTAGCGGGAGCCGTGAGACCCAGTACTTC.